This T cell receptor beta chain is from a study of blood T cells in healthy people across ages. This clonotype was counted once. Peripheral blood, about 10 milliliters per donor, was collected. With a J-beta primer mix and a sample-barcoded 5' primer, a second PCR ran about 7 to 12 cycles. Every cDNA molecule carried a tag from a template-switch adaptor bearing 12 random nucleotides. Sequencing of every sample gave 2.5 million or more CDR3-containing paired-end reads. TCRdb processed the 5' RACE reads anew with MiXCR; each CDR3 protein has one entry. There are 730,000 or so distinct CDR3 sequences in the sample; around 38% occur only once, and around 30% lies in the top ten. V was shortened by 4 bases and J by 4 bases, with 19 bases between the two germline ends. CDR3 length: 17 amino acids. The V gene's germline CDR1 is SGHTA and CDR2 FQGNSA.

This TCR came from a man older than 75 in good health. Sequencing was done on a sample of blood. The rearrangement uses TRBV7-2 and TRBJ2-2; either TRBD1 or TRBD2 may fit D (5 bases each). CDR3 in amino acids: CASSSARPGAGTGELFF. In nucleotides, the CDR3 is TGTGCCAGCAGCTCCGCCAGGCCCGGGGCCGGCACCGGGGAGCTGTTTTTT.